This entry lists 27 T cell receptor beta chains sequenced from one sample in a study of patients and donors after allogeneic stem cell transplantation. MiXCR, applied by TCRdb to the RT-PCR reads, yields one record per CDR3 protein. The data hold about 24,000 distinct CDR3 sequences, with 42% observed a single time. The sample comprised blood, either unsorted or a sorted T cell fraction (not recorded which). The receptors were gathered from a human donor who was either an allogeneic HSCT recipient or a stem cell or donor lymphocyte infusion donor (not recorded which). It is not recorded whose cells these are; they may come from a transplant donor.

V gene TRBV5-1 combines with J gene TRBJ1-1; D is undetermined. This CDR3 spans 14 amino acids. V lost 7 bases to trimming and J lost 2 bases, with 15 bases between them. Germline CDR1 reads SGHRS; CDR2 reads YFSETQ. In DNA, the CDR3 is TGCGCCAGCGGTACACGGACGCCTAACACTGAAGCTTTCTTT. Protein product: CASGTRTPNTEAFF.

This clonotype has a handful of counts. This chain connects TRBV2 to TRBJ1-1, with no clear D. V gave up 3 bases and J gave up 6 bases, with 11 bases separating them. CDR1 is SNHLY, CDR2 FYNNEI, per germline. CDR3 length equals 13 residues. CDR3 sequence reads: CASSDGEFAEAFF. For the CDR3, the DNA is TGTGCCAGCAGTGATGGGGAGTTCGCTGAAGCTTTCTTT.

This chain joins TRBV20-1 and TRBJ1-4; 8 bases are a match to TRBD1. Germline V gives CDR1 DFQATT, CDR2 SNEGSKA (reference sequence). The length of the CDR3 is 14 residues. J gave up 8 bases and V 0 bases, and 5 bases lay outside the gene matches. CDR3 region: CSAREDRGWEKLFF. CDR3 DNA: TGCAGTGCTAGAGAAGACAGGGGTTGGGAAAAACTGTTTTTT.

V and J are TRBV24-1 and TRBJ2-7; the D is unclear. Trimming took off 4 bases at V and 0 bases at J, with 12 bases between the two ends. The germline gives CDR1 KGHDR, CDR2 SFDVKD. The CDR3 is 15 residues long. CDR3 DNA: TGTGCCACCAGTGACCCGGACGCGAGCTCCTACGAGCAGTACTTC. It is translated as CATSDPDASSYEQYF.

This clonotype was detected only once. The V call is TRBV20-1, the J call TRBJ2-2; 12 bases are shared with TRBD2. This CDR3 is built from 14 residues. Germline V gene sequence: CDR1 DFQATT, CDR2 SNEGSKA (reference sequence). Unmatched junction bases numbered 2, after V lost 4 bases and J lost 5 bases. The CDR3 DNA follows: TGCAGTGCTAAAGGACTAGCGGGGACCGGGGAGCTGTTTTTT. The encoded protein is CSAKGLAGTGELFF.

This clonotype was seen only a few times. The chain uses TRBV28 and TRBJ1-2, with 8 bases aligning to TRBD1. The CDR3 is 14 residues long. With V trimmed by 6 bases and J by 4 bases, 7 bases remained unmatched. The germline V gene encodes CDR1 MDHEN and CDR2 SYDVKM. The CDR3 DNA follows: TGTGCCAGCAGATTTACAGGGGGAAGCTATGGCTACACCTTC. As protein: CASRFTGGSYGYTF.

This clonotype was detected only a few times. The chain combines TRBV2 with TRBJ2-7; perhaps TRBD2 as D (5 bases). V was shortened by 2 bases and J by 5 bases, with 10 bases between the two germline ends. The V gene's germline CDR1 is SNHLY and CDR2 FYNNEI. The CDR3 is 13 residues long. The CDR3 region has the DNA TGTGCCAGCAGTGAACGGGGTAGGCACGAGCAGTACTTC. Its protein is CASSERGRHEQYF. Combining the CDR3 with reference TRBV2 and TRBJ2-7 gives the whole variable domain EPEVTQTPSHQVTQMGQEVILRCVPISNHLYFYWYRQILGQKVEFLVSFYNNEISEKSEIFDDQFSVERPDGSNFTLKIRSTKLEDSAMYFCASSERGRHEQYFGPGTRLTVT.

The genes are TRBV18 and TRBJ2-3, with TRBD2 matching 7 bases. The CDR3 has 16 amino acids. With 3 bases clipped from V and 1 base from J, the junction kept 7 bases outside the gene matches. Germline V gene lookup returns CDR1 KGHSH and CDR2 LQKENI. CDR3 sequence (DNA): TGTGCCAGCTCACCTCCGACTAGCAGTCGCACAGATACGCAGTATTTT. This encodes CASSPPTSSRTDTQYF. Looking up the rest from reference TRBV18 and TRBJ2-3 gives the full variable domain: NAGVMQNPRHLVRRRGQEARLRCSPMKGHSHVYWYRQLPEEGLKFMVYLQKENIIDESGMPKERFSAEFPKEGPSILRIQQVVRGDSAAYFCASSPPTSSRTDTQYFGPGTRLTVL.

V and J are TRBV29-1 and TRBJ1-1; D unclear. There are 13 residues in the CDR3. Germline V gene data show CDR1 as SQVTM and CDR2 as ANQGSEA. V lost 1 base and J 2 bases, leaving 8 bases between the germline ends. The CDR3 region has the DNA TGCAGCGTTGAAGCGTTCCCCAACACTGAAGCTTTCTTT. This translates into CSVEAFPNTEAFF.

This clonotype was seen a handful of times. The chain recombines TRBV7-6 with TRBJ1-1, with D perhaps matching TRBD1 (5 bases). CDR1 SGHVS and CDR2 FNYEAQ come from the germline V gene. This CDR3 has 16 amino acids. The ends were cut back, 0 bases at V and 0 bases at J, with 11 bases in the middle. As DNA, the CDR3 is TGTGCCAGCAGCTTAGCGGCCAGGGAGATGAACACTGAAGCTTTCTTT. It yields the protein CASSLAAREMNTEAFF.

V usage is TRBV7-8 and J usage is TRBJ1-6, with unresolved D. This CDR3 has 18 residues. The germline V and J ends were trimmed by 0 bases and 0 bases, with 12 bases remaining between them. The germline gives CDR1 SGHVS, CDR2 FQNEAQ. The CDR3: CASSLAISRSSYNSPLHF. As DNA, the CDR3 is TGTGCCAGCAGCTTAGCAATCAGTAGGAGCTCCTATAATTCACCCCTCCACTTT. Supplemented by reference TRBV7-8 and TRBJ1-6, the full variable domain reads GAGVSQSPRYKVAKRGQDVALRCDPISGHVSLFWYQQALGQGPEFLTYFQNEAQLDKSGLPSDRFFAERPEGSVSTLKIQRTQQEDSAVYLCASSLAISRSSYNSPLHFGNGTRLTVT.

The rearrangement uses TRBV7-2 and TRBJ1-3; D perhaps matches TRBD1 (5 bases). V lost 5 bases, J lost 0 bases, and 8 bases lay in between. The CDR3 is 14 amino acids. CDR1 SGHTA and CDR2 FQGNSA come from the germline V gene. This CDR3 reads CASSPGTSGNTIYF. CDR3 nucleotides: TGTGCCAGCAGCCCGGGGACCTCTGGAAACACCATATATTTT.

The chain uses TRBV6-4 and TRBJ2-2; TRBD1 matches 7 bases. J lost 3 bases, V lost 6 bases, and 4 bases had no gene match. The CDR3 spans 14 residues. Germline CDR1 is MRHNA and CDR2 is SNTAGT. This CDR3 is CASSQGVDTGELFF. The CDR3 bases are TGTGCCAGCAGCCAGGGGGTTGACACCGGGGAGCTGTTTTTT.

This clonotype showed up just a few times. This chain links TRBV6-6 with TRBJ1-1, with no clear D. Trimming took 2 bases from V and 14 from J, leaving 21 bases between them. CDR3 length equals 14 residues. The germline gives CDR1 MNHNY, CDR2 SVGAGI (reference sequence). This chain's CDR3 is CASSYENSGVKGFF. In DNA form, the CDR3 reads TGTGCCAGCAGTTACGAGAACTCAGGAGTCAAAGGGTTCTTT.

The V call is TRBV28, the J call TRBJ1-6; 8 nucleotides align to TRBD1. After removal of 2 bases from V and 10 bases from J, the junction contained 4 bases not matched to a gene. Germline V lookup: CDR1 MDHEN, CDR2 SYDVKM. The CDR3 consists of 14 residues. The CDR3 coding sequence is TGTGCCAGCAGTTTAGGGACAGGAGGGTCACCCCTCCACTTT. Translation gives CASSLGTGGSPLHF.

This clonotype has a handful of counts. The chain uses TRBV18 and TRBJ1-3; 9 positions match TRBD1. Germline V gene sequence: CDR1 KGHSH, CDR2 LQKENI. The CDR3 is made up of 16 amino acids. The V and J ends lost 5 bases and 0 bases, in that order; junction bases with no gene match: 5. The CDR3 nucleotides read TGTGCCAGCTCAACCGGGACAGGGAGCTCTGGAAACACCATATATTTT. It specifies CASSTGTGSSGNTIYF. Full variable domain (outside the CDR3, taken from reference TRBV18 and TRBJ1-3): NAGVMQNPRHLVRRRGQEARLRCSPMKGHSHVYWYRQLPEEGLKFMVYLQKENIIDESGMPKERFSAEFPKEGPSILRIQQVVRGDSAAYFCASSTGTGSSGNTIYFGEGSWLTVV.

This clonotype was detected a few times. The CDR3 bases are TGTGCCAGCAGTTTAGCTAGCGGGGGGCTTAAATACAATGAGCAGTTCTTC. It specifies CASSLASGGLKYNEQFF. The chain carries TRBV12-3 or TRBV12-4 and TRBJ2-1; 10 bases map to TRBD2. With V trimmed by 0 bases and J by 4 bases, 6 bases remained unmatched. The CDR3 has 17 residues.

This chain connects TRBV18 to TRBJ2-2; D may be TRBD2 (7 bases). The V gene lost 3 bases and the J gene lost 3 bases, with 17 bases spanning the gap. This CDR3 spans 17 amino acids. Germline loops: CDR1 KGHSH, CDR2 LQKENI. The CDR3 reads CASSPRRGAKDTGELFF. DNA for the CDR3: TGTGCCAGCTCACCGCGACGGGGGGCGAAAGACACCGGGGAGCTGTTTTTT.

This clonotype showed up just a few times. The CDR3 here is CASSYVWGSGNSPLHF. The CDR3 DNA follows: TGTGCCAGCAGTTACGTTTGGGGGAGTGGTAATTCACCCCTCCACTTT. V and J are TRBV6-5 and TRBJ1-6; the D gene is possibly TRBD1 (5 bases). Germline-derived CDR1 and CDR2 are MNHEY and SVGAGI. This CDR3 comprises 16 residues. V shed 2 bases and J shed 6 bases, with 14 bases lying between them.

This rearrangement joins TRBV6-2 or TRBV6-3 to TRBJ2-2; D might be TRBD1 (6 bases). The germline CDR1 and CDR2 sequences are MNHEY and SVGEGT. The CDR3 has 16 residues. V lost 0 bases and J lost 6, with 14 bases in between. CDR3 bases: TGTGCCAGCAGTTACTCACCCGACAGGCCCCCCGGGGAGCTGTTTTTT. Amino acid sequence: CASSYSPDRPPGELFF.

The CDR3 region has the DNA TGTGCCAGCAGTTTTCCTCTCTCGACTGAAGCTTTCTTT. Its protein product is CASSFPLSTEAFF. This chain connects TRBV28 to TRBJ1-1, with D uncertain. Trimming left V 3 bases short and J 5 bases short, with 10 bases between. Germline assignment: CDR1 MDHEN and CDR2 SYDVKM. The length of the CDR3 is 13 residues. The full variable domain, rest sourced from reference TRBV28 and TRBJ1-1, is DVKVTQSSRYLVKRTGEKVFLECVQDMDHENMFWYRQDPGLGLRLIYFSYDVKMKEKGDIPEGYSVSREKKERFSLILESASTNQTSMYLCASSFPLSTEAFFGQGTRLTVV.

This clonotype was detected only once. This chain links TRBV4-1 with TRBJ2-1, with 10 bases matching TRBD2. This CDR3 has 16 amino acids. Germline V gene data show CDR1 as MGHRA and CDR2 as YSYEKL. V was clipped by 2 bases and J by 7 bases; unmatched bases: 8. The CDR3 is CASSQRTSGMGNEQFF. CDR3 sequence (DNA): TGCGCCAGCAGCCAACGAACTAGCGGGATGGGAAATGAGCAGTTCTTC.

This chain connects TRBV9 to TRBJ2-5, with TRBD2 identical over 8 bases. V dropped 4 bases and J dropped 2; count of bases not matched to a gene: 7. The CDR3 totals 15 residues. Per germline, CDR1 SGDLS and CDR2 YYNGEE. The CDR3 DNA follows: TGTGCCAGCAGCAAGCTAAGCGGGAGACAAGAGACCCAGTACTTC. Translating it yields CASSKLSGRQETQYF.

This clonotype was seen a single time. The rearrangement links TRBV18 to TRBJ2-7; D possibly corresponds to TRBD1 (6 bases). The germline CDR1 and CDR2 sequences are KGHSH and LQKENI. The CDR3 runs 14 residues. The V gene lost 2 bases and the J gene lost 5 bases, with 13 bases spanning the gap. The CDR3 nucleotides are TGTGCCAGCTCACCAATGTACAGGGACAACGAGCAGTACTTC. Residues: CASSPMYRDNEQYF.

This clonotype was recorded a few times. This sequence joins TRBV5-1 and TRBJ1-1, with unresolved D. Trimming shortened V by 2 bases and J by 0 bases, and 8 bases separated the two germline ends. CDR3 length: 14 residues. CDR1 SGHRS and CDR2 YFSETQ come from the germline V gene. The CDR3 reads CASSLQTMNTEAFF. CDR3 DNA sequence: TGCGCCAGCAGCTTACAAACCATGAACACTGAAGCTTTCTTT.

The CDR3 DNA is TGTGCCAGCAGTGTCCTACAGATCGGGGAGCTGTTTTTT. Amino acids: CASSVLQIGELFF. The gene calls are TRBV6-1 and TRBJ2-2; D gene unclear. Germline V lookup: CDR1 MNHNS, CDR2 SASEGT. The V end was cut by 4 bases, the J end by 7 bases, with 10 bases between. The CDR3 totals 13 residues.

The DNA of the CDR3 is TGTGCCAGCAGCTTAGGGACAGGTAGCAATTCTTATGGCTACACCTTC. This encodes CASSLGTGSNSYGYTF. The chain is built from TRBV7-9 and TRBJ1-2, with 7 bases fitting TRBD1. This CDR3 spans 16 amino acids. From germline, CDR1 is SEHNR and CDR2 FQNEAQ (reference sequence). The junction had 10 bases not matched to a gene; V was cut back by 1 base and J by 5 bases.